This T cell receptor beta chain was documented in a study of T-cell memory formation after mild COVID-19. Germline CDR1 reads SSHAT; CDR2 reads FNYEAQ (reference sequence). The CDR3 sequence is 14 residues long. Details on this clonotype: The junction does not match germline at one end; this may be a read error.

TCRdb redid the calling of the 5' RACE reads with MiXCR, one entry per CDR3 protein. This table holds over 350,000 distinct CDR3 sequences, 20% to 25% found once. The sequence derives from an adult woman who had mild COVID-19 (a few samples of this study predate the infection). Cell type and time point are not known. This chain joins TRBV7-7 and TRBJ2-7, with 8 bases that match TRBD2. Specimen: PBMCs or a T cell subset sorted from them (not recorded which). The CDR3: CASSSSGRAYEQYF. CDR3 coding DNA: TGTGCTAGCAGCAGCAGCGGGAGAGCCTACGAGCAGTACTTC.